The 24 T cell receptor beta chains below were found in one sample sequenced in a study of T cell responses to AZD1222 COVID-19 vaccine. Assay used: immunoSEQ multiplex PCR; TCRdb lists only in-frame clones, some missing. The sample contains approximately 180,000 clones, around 87% of which appear only once. The specimen was peripheral blood, collected on day 0 of AZD1222 vaccination. The receptors stem from an adult in good health.

The genes are TRBV5-1 and TRBJ1-4, with a possible D match to TRBD1 (5 bases). Trimming left V 4 bases short and J 0 bases short, with 10 bases between. The CDR3 has 15 residues. CDR1 SGHRS and CDR2 YFSETQ come from the germline V gene. In nucleotides, the CDR3 is TGCGCCAGCAGCCGACAGTCGGCAACTAATGAAAAACTGTTTTTT. The encoded protein is CASSRQSATNEKLFF. The whole variable domain, filled in from reference TRBV5-1 and TRBJ1-4, reads KAGVTQTPRYLIKTRGQQVTLSCSPISGHRSVSWYQQTPGQGLQFLFEYFSETQRNKGNFPGRFSGRQFSNSRSEMNVSTLELGDSALYLCASSRQSATNEKLFFGSGTQLSVL.

This clone was recorded a few times. The CDR3 loop is CASKEAGRRMNTEAFF. The CDR3 region has the DNA TGTGCCAGTAAAGAGGCGGGACGAAGGATGAACACTGAAGCTTTCTTT. The chain employs TRBV19 and TRBJ1-1; the D gene is possibly TRBD1 (5 bases). Germline CDR1 and CDR2: LNHDA and SQIVND (reference sequence). V lost 7 bases and J 0 bases, leaving 18 bases between the germline ends. This CDR3 has 16 amino acids.

J is TRBJ2-2 and V is TRBV6-5; 15 positions match TRBD2. Germline values: CDR1 MNHEY, CDR2 SVGAGI. The CDR3 contains 15 residues. Trimming took 6 bases from V and 5 from J; bases not matched to a gene: 1. Here the CDR3 reads CASSGTSGRTGELFF. The CDR3 region has the DNA TGTGCCAGCAGCGGGACTAGCGGGAGGACCGGGGAGCTGTTTTTT.

The rearrangement uses TRBV7-9 and TRBJ1-5, with TRBD1 as a possible D gene (5 bases). Germline lookup yields CDR1 SEHNR and CDR2 FQNEAQ (reference sequence). Deletions cut 2 bases from V and 4 bases from J, with 9 bases between. The CDR3 sequence is 14 residues long. The CDR3: CASSLTGVNQPQHF. In nucleotides, the CDR3 is TGTGCCAGCAGCTTAACAGGCGTTAATCAGCCCCAGCATTTT.

The gene calls are TRBV19 and TRBJ2-1, with D possibly being TRBD1 (6 bases). Per the germline V gene, CDR1 is LNHDA and CDR2 is SQIVND (reference sequence). The CDR3 spans 15 residues. V lost 3 bases, J lost 13 bases, and 22 bases lay in between. The CDR3 here is CASSMVASSHRAQFF. The CDR3, as DNA: TGTGCCAGTAGTATGGTGGCCAGTTCCCACAGGGCACAGTTCTTC.

The chain joins TRBV19 to TRBJ1-1; no clear D gene. CDR1 and CDR2 (germline): LNHDA, SQIVND (reference sequence). The CDR3 is 15 residues long. V was pared by 5 bases and J by 1 base, with 14 bases between. The CDR3 loop is CASSLLSASNTEAFF. In DNA, the CDR3 is TGTGCCAGTAGTCTCCTCTCAGCTTCGAACACTGAAGCTTTCTTT.

The CDR3 here is CSASGGGQGSSGSTDTQYF. CDR3 nucleotide sequence: TGCAGTGCTAGTGGTGGGGGACAGGGGTCTAGCGGAAGCACAGATACGCAGTATTTT. This chain uses TRBV20-1 with TRBJ2-3; 10 nucleotides align to TRBD1. This CDR3 is built from 19 residues. Germline CDR1 and CDR2: DFQATT and SNEGSKA (reference sequence). Trimming took 3 bases from V and 0 from J; bases not matched to a gene: 15.

The gene calls are TRBV11-2 and TRBJ1-2; TRBD1 matches 8 bases. The CDR3 runs to 14 residues. Germline V CDR1 and CDR2: SGHAT, FQNNGV. Trimming took 3 bases from V and 8 from J; bases not matched to a gene: 8. The CDR3: CASSLQFGDRGYTF. As DNA, the CDR3 is TGTGCCAGCAGCTTGCAGTTCGGGGACAGGGGCTACACCTTC.

The chain uses TRBV7-3 and TRBJ2-3; 11 bases line up with TRBD2. The CDR3 runs to 17 residues. The V and J ends lost 2 bases and 5 bases, in that order; junction bases with no gene match: 9. Looked up from germline, CDR1 is SGHTA and CDR2 is FQGTGA. The CDR3 DNA reads TGTGCCAGCAGCTTAGTACTAGCGGGAGTAGGGAGAGATACGCAGTATTTT. It translates to CASSLVLAGVGRDTQYF.

The gene calls are TRBV6-5 and TRBJ1-6, with D uncertain. This CDR3 has 16 amino acids. V was clipped by 0 bases and J by 0 bases, with 6 bases between them. Germline lookup yields CDR1 MNHEY and CDR2 SVGAGI. The CDR3 region has the DNA TGTGCCAGCAGTTACTCAGGGAACTCCTATAATTCACCCCTCCACTTT. This translates into CASSYSGNSYNSPLHF.

This chain uses TRBV28 with TRBJ2-7; 7 bases agree with TRBD1. The CDR3 has 14 residues. V dropped 8 bases and J dropped 2; count of bases not matched to a gene: 9. Germline V gives CDR1 MDHEN, CDR2 SYDVKM. The CDR3 DNA sequence: TGTGCCAGCCGAGGAGGACAGGCTCCCTACGAGCAGTACTTC. This codes for CASRGGQAPYEQYF.

The chain has TRBV6-1 and TRBJ1-4; TRBD1 is a possible D gene (5 bases). The CDR3 consists of 16 residues. V was shortened by 3 bases and J by 3 bases, with 14 bases between the two germline ends. Germline V lookup: CDR1 MNHNS, CDR2 SASEGT. CDR3: CASSDQGLEANEKLFF. The CDR3 nucleotides are TGTGCCAGCAGTGACCAGGGCTTAGAGGCTAATGAAAAACTGTTTTTT.

The chain has TRBV5-1 and TRBJ2-5, with a weak D call TRBD2 (5 bases). The CDR3 loop spans 12 amino acids. In germline, CDR1 is SGHRS, CDR2 YFSETQ. Trimming stripped 7 bases from V and 2 bases from J, with 9 bases between. CDR3 residues: CASRSGQETQYF. CDR3 coding DNA: TGCGCCAGCCGCTCGGGGCAAGAGACCCAGTACTTC.

The chain is built from TRBV7-9 and TRBJ2-3; 8 nucleotides line up with TRBD2. The V segment lost 6 bases and the J segment 1 base; nucleotides outside the gene matches: 6. CDR1 and CDR2 from the germline V gene are SEHNR and FQNEAQ (reference sequence). The length of the CDR3 is 15 residues. This CDR3 is CASSYPLAGTDTQYF. As DNA, the CDR3 is TGTGCCAGCAGTTACCCACTAGCGGGCACAGATACGCAGTATTTT.

This clone was counted between two and nine times. The chain is built from TRBV2 and TRBJ1-6; no reliable D call. CDR1 SNHLY and CDR2 FYNNEI come from the germline V gene. CDR3 length equals 15 residues. Trimming left V 3 bases short and J 6 bases short, with 12 bases between. In DNA, the CDR3 is TGTGCCAGCAGTGACTTGCAGGCGATTAATTCACCCCTCCACTTT. Amino acid sequence: CASSDLQAINSPLHF.

This chain uses TRBV29-1 with TRBJ1-3, with D unresolved. V gave up 6 bases and J gave up 0 bases, with 9 bases separating them. The length of the CDR3 is 13 residues. CDR1 and CDR2 from the germline V gene are SQVTM and ANQGSEA. The chain's CDR3 is CSVSESSGNTIYF. CDR3 nucleotide sequence: TGCAGCGTGTCCGAAAGCTCTGGAAACACCATATATTTT. The full variable domain, its missing parts supplied by reference TRBV29-1 and TRBJ1-3, is SAVISQKPSRDICQRGTSLTIQCQVDSQVTMMFWYRQQPGQSLTLIATANQGSEATYESGFVIDKFPISRPNLTFSTLTVSNMSPEDSSIYLCSVSESSGNTIYFGEGSWLTVV.

The CDR3 spells CASSASGSNYGYTF. The DNA for the CDR3 is TGTGCCAGCAGCGCCTCAGGGTCTAACTATGGCTACACCTTC. The genes are TRBV9 and TRBJ1-2; D might be TRBD1 (5 bases). V was trimmed by 3 bases and J by 0 bases, leaving 9 bases between them. There are 14 residues in the CDR3. From germline, CDR1 is SGDLS and CDR2 YYNGEE.

The chain employs TRBV4-1 and TRBJ2-5, with 9 bases fitting TRBD2. From germline, CDR1 is MGHRA and CDR2 YSYEKL. V gave up 0 bases and J gave up 2 bases; unmatched junction bases: 7. This CDR3 contains 17 residues. CDR3 coding DNA: TGCGCCAGCAGCCAAGATGGGCTAGCGGGATGGCAAGAGACCCAGTACTTC. Amino acid sequence: CASSQDGLAGWQETQYF.

For this clone: One junction end does not reproduce the germline sequence, and a read error may be involved. The chain has TRBV12-3 or TRBV12-4 and TRBJ2-1, with TRBD2 identical over 11 bases. This CDR3 has 12 residues. The chain's CDR3 is CASSIAGGEEFF. The CDR3 bases are TGTGCCAGCAGTATAGCGGGAGGGGAGGAGTTCTTC.

The chain couples TRBV11-3 to TRBJ1-2, with 7 nucleotides matching TRBD1. The ends lost 5 bases at V and 3 bases at J; junction bases unmatched: 9. The CDR3 loop spans 15 amino acids. CDR1 SGHNT and CDR2 YENEEA come from the germline V gene. The CDR3 reads CASSNYIGTDYGYTF. CDR3 DNA sequence: TGTGCCAGCAGCAACTATATTGGGACAGACTATGGCTACACCTTC.

The chain has TRBV7-9 and TRBJ1-4, with 9 bases identical to TRBD1. From germline, CDR1 is SEHNR and CDR2 FQNEAQ (reference sequence). V was clipped by 6 bases and J by 6 bases; unmatched bases: 5. The CDR3 extends over 14 amino acids. This CDR3 reads CASSSTGGDEKLFF. The DNA of the CDR3 is TGTGCCAGCAGTTCCACAGGGGGCGATGAAAAACTGTTTTTT.

V is TRBV15 and J is TRBJ1-5; TRBD1 aligns across 9 bases. Germline loops: CDR1 LNHNV, CDR2 YYDKDF (reference sequence). The CDR3 sequence is 16 residues long. V shed 5 bases, J shed 5 bases, and the junction held 10 bases outside the gene matches. The CDR3 protein is CATSGSQGARYQPQHF. CDR3 DNA sequence: TGTGCCACCAGCGGGTCACAGGGGGCGCGTTATCAGCCCCAGCATTTT.

Only a few counts were recorded for this clone. CDR3: CASSQDRVGTGELFF. CDR3 nucleotide sequence: TGCGCCAGCAGCCAAGATAGGGTTGGCACCGGGGAGCTGTTTTTT. The chain uses TRBV4-1 and TRBJ2-2; D is unclear. CDR3 length: 15 residues. V was clipped by 0 bases and J by 4 bases, with 9 bases between them. The germline gives CDR1 MGHRA, CDR2 YSYEKL.

The chain combines TRBV7-3 with TRBJ1-1; possibly TRBD1 for D (5 bases). Trimming took 2 bases from V and 7 from J, leaving 11 bases between them. CDR3 length equals 13 residues. The germline gives CDR1 SGHTA, CDR2 FQGTGA. The CDR3 region has the DNA TGTGCCAGCAGCTTAGTGGGGCAGGGTGAAGCTTTCTTT. Its translation is CASSLVGQGEAFF.